Below are 16 T cell receptor beta chains sequenced from a single sample in a study of T cell responses to AZD1222 COVID-19 vaccine. Profiling relied on immunoSEQ multiplex PCR, and the TCRdb table lists in-frame clones only, not all of them. The repertoire holds 94,000 or so clones, with roughly nine tenths as singletons. The sequencing here drew on peripheral blood, taken on day 0 of AZD1222 vaccination. The receptors come from an adult in good health.

The rearrangement links TRBV19 to TRBJ1-1; 8 bases fit TRBD1. This CDR3 contains 16 residues. The germline CDR1 and CDR2 sequences are LNHDA and SQIVND (reference sequence). Unmatched junction bases numbered 14, after V lost 6 bases and J lost 5 bases. CDR3 bases: TGTGCCAGTAGGGGGTTGAAAACAGGGGGAAAGACTGAAGCTTTCTTT. This translates into CASRGLKTGGKTEAFF.

The chain recombines TRBV29-1 with TRBJ1-2; no reliable D call. Trimming took 5 bases from V and 2 from J, leaving 12 bases between them. This CDR3 has 13 amino acids. CDR1 is SQVTM, CDR2 ANQGSEA, per germline. The CDR3 nucleotides read TGCAGCGTTTCCCATCAGGAGAACTATGGCTACACCTTC. Protein product: CSVSHQENYGYTF. The whole variable domain, filled in from reference TRBV29-1 and TRBJ1-2, reads SAVISQKPSRDICQRGTSLTIQCQVDSQVTMMFWYRQQPGQSLTLIATANQGSEATYESGFVIDKFPISRPNLTFSTLTVSNMSPEDSSIYLCSVSHQENYGYTFGSGTRLTVV.

This chain links TRBV5-6 with TRBJ1-1; D may be TRBD1 (5 bases). Trimming removed 8 bases at V and 1 base at J, with 15 bases between. This CDR3 is 14 amino acids long. The germline CDR1 and CDR2 sequences are SGHDT and YYEEEE. CDR3 sequence reads: CASQRDPGNTEAFF. DNA of the CDR3: TGTGCCAGTCAAAGGGACCCAGGGAACACTGAAGCTTTCTTT.

This chain joins TRBV7-6 and TRBJ2-7; D is perhaps TRBD2 (6 bases). The CDR3 runs to 17 residues. V was pared by 3 bases and J by 0 bases, with 18 bases between. From germline, CDR1 is SGHVS and CDR2 FNYEAQ. Written as DNA, the CDR3 is TGTGCCAGCAGCTTTTTGGAATCCTCGACTAGCTCCTACGAGCAGTACTTC. This gives the protein CASSFLESSTSSYEQYF.

The genes are TRBV6-5 and TRBJ1-6; a weak D match, TRBD1 (5 bases). V lost 5 bases to trimming and J lost 9 bases, with 14 bases between them. CDR3 length: 14 residues. Germline CDR1 and CDR2: MNHEY and SVGAGI. The CDR3, as DNA: TGTGCCAGCAGTCTCCTAGGGGATGGTTCACCCCTCCACTTT. Its translation is CASSLLGDGSPLHF.

The rearrangement links TRBV6-1 to TRBJ1-1, with D possibly matching TRBD1 (6 bases). The V end was cut by 3 bases, the J end by 3 bases, with 8 bases between. Looked up from germline, CDR1 is MNHNS and CDR2 is SASEGT. The CDR3 loop spans 13 amino acids. CDR3: CASSEDSYTEAFF. The CDR3 nucleotides read TGTGCCAGCAGTGAGGACAGTTACACTGAAGCTTTCTTT.

The chain couples TRBV7-2 to TRBJ2-7, with 8 bases identical to TRBD2. The CDR3 runs 13 residues. V gave up 5 bases and J gave up 3 bases; unmatched junction bases: 3. Germline V lookup: CDR1 SGHTA, CDR2 FQGNSA. The CDR3 here is CASSAGTSYEQYF. In DNA form, the CDR3 reads TGTGCCAGCAGCGCCGGGACTAGCTACGAGCAGTACTTC. Full variable domain (outside the CDR3, taken from reference TRBV7-2 and TRBJ2-7): GAGVSQSPSNKVTEKGKDVELRCDPISGHTALYWYRQSLGQGLEFLIYFQGNSAPDKSGLPSDRFSAERTGGSVSTLTIQRTQQEDSAVYLCASSAGTSYEQYFGPGTRLTVT.

The chain uses TRBV7-3 and TRBJ2-7, with D possibly being TRBD1 (6 bases). Per the germline V gene, CDR1 is SGHTA and CDR2 is FQGTGA. This CDR3 contains 17 residues. Trimming took 2 bases from V and 1 from J, leaving 18 bases between them. CDR3 nucleotides: TGTGCCAGCAGCTTAGGCCCCCCGACAGGAACTTCCTACGAGCAGTACTTC. Translation: CASSLGPPTGTSYEQYF.

The chain couples TRBV5-4 to TRBJ2-1, with TRBD1 matching over 8 bases. The V gene end was trimmed by 4 bases and the J gene end by 9 bases; junction bases not matched to a gene: 12. Germline assignment: CDR1 SGHNT and CDR2 YYREEE (reference sequence). The CDR3 has 15 residues. The CDR3 loop is CASSVKQGVVSEQFF. CDR3 in DNA: TGTGCCAGCAGCGTCAAACAGGGGGTAGTGAGTGAGCAGTTCTTC.

The J gene is TRBJ2-3, the V gene TRBV20-1; D is possibly TRBD1 or TRBD2 (6 bases each). Trimming removed 3 bases at V and 2 bases at J, with 12 bases between. The CDR3 sequence is 14 residues long. In germline, CDR1 is DFQATT, CDR2 SNEGSKA (reference sequence). Written as DNA, the CDR3 is TGCAGTGCTAGTGGAGGGGGATTCACAGATACGCAGTATTTT. Protein product: CSASGGGFTDTQYF.

The gene calls are TRBV30 and TRBJ1-5; a possible D gene is TRBD1 (6 bases). V lost 4 bases and J lost 6, with 19 bases in between. This CDR3 region has 15 residues. Germline CDR1 reads GTSNPN; CDR2 reads SVGIG (reference sequence). CDR3 sequence: CAWTSRGALSQPQHF. The CDR3 DNA sequence: TGTGCCTGGACTTCCCGGGGGGCGTTAAGTCAGCCCCAGCATTTT. The variable domain in full, with the rest retrieved from reference TRBV30 and TRBJ1-5, is SQTIHQWPATLVQPVGSPLSLECTVEGTSNPNLYWYRQAAGRGLQLLFYSVGIGQISSEVPQNLSASRPQDRQFILSSKKLLLSDSGFYLCAWTSRGALSQPQHFGDGTRLSIL.

The chain couples TRBV7-2 to TRBJ1-1; TRBD1 is a possible D gene (5 bases). Germline CDR1 is SGHTA and CDR2 is FQGNSA. The CDR3 runs to 15 residues. Trimming took off 1 base at V and 4 bases at J, with 13 bases between the two ends. The CDR3 nucleotides read TGTGCCAGCAGCTTAGTGCGGGGCTTTGGCACTGAAGCTTTCTTT. Amino acid sequence: CASSLVRGFGTEAFF.

CDR3 sequence reads: CASSQNLGGSNYGYTF. The CDR3 DNA follows: TGTGCCAGCAGCCAAAACCTCGGGGGTTCTAACTATGGCTACACCTTC. This chain connects TRBV4-2 to TRBJ1-2; D is perhaps TRBD1 (5 bases). V was pared by 2 bases and J by 0 bases, with 13 bases between. Per germline, CDR1 LGHNA and CDR2 YNFKEQ. This CDR3 comprises 16 residues.

This clone was counted between two and nine times. The CDR3: CASSSGPGGANQPQHF. Here the CDR3 DNA reads TGTGCCAGCAGCTCCGGGCCTGGAGGGGCGAATCAGCCCCAGCATTTT. This rearrangement joins TRBV7-9 to TRBJ1-5; perhaps TRBD1 as D (5 bases). The CDR3 loop spans 16 amino acids. CDR1 and CDR2 from the germline V gene are SEHNR and FQNEAQ (reference sequence). V was cut by 4 bases and J by 4 bases, with 17 bases left in between.

This chain's CDR3 is CASSPRTSEDEQFF. The DNA of the CDR3 is TGTGCCAGCAGTCCCAGGACTAGCGAGGATGAGCAGTTCTTC. The gene calls are TRBV2 and TRBJ2-1; 9 nucleotides agree with TRBD2. The CDR3 length is 14 residues. Germline V gene sequence: CDR1 SNHLY, CDR2 FYNNEI. The V and J ends lost 5 bases and 8 bases, in that order; junction bases with no gene match: 7.

The rearrangement links TRBV7-9 to TRBJ1-6; TRBD1 is a possible D gene (5 bases). V lost 9 bases, J lost 7 bases, and 10 bases lay in between. Germline lookup yields CDR1 SEHNR and CDR2 FQNEAQ (reference sequence). The CDR3 loop spans 12 amino acids. Here the CDR3 DNA reads TGTGCCAGTAGGGGCCCCAATTCACCCCTCCACTTT. As protein: CASRGPNSPLHF.